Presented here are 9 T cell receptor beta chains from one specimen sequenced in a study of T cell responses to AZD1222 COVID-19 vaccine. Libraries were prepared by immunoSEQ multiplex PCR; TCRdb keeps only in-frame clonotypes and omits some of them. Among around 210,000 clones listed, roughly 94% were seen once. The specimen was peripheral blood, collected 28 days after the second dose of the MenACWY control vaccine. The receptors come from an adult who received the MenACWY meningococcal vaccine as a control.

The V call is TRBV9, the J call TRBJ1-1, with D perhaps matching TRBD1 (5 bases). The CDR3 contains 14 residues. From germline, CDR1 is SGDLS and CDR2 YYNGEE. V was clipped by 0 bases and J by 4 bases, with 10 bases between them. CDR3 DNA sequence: TGTGCCAGCAGCGTAGTTGGTGGGGGCACTGAAGCTTTCTTT. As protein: CASSVVGGGTEAFF.

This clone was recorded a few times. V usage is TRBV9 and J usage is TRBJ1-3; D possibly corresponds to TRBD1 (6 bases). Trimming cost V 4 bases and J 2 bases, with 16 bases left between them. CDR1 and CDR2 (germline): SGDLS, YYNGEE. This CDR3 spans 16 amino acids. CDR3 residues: CASSRAQGSAGNTIYF. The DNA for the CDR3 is TGTGCCAGCAGCCGAGCACAGGGAAGCGCTGGAAACACCATATATTTT.

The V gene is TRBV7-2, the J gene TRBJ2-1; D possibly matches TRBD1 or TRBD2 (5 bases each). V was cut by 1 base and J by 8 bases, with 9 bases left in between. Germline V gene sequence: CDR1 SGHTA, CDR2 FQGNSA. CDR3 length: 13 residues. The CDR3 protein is CASSLGRGDEQFF. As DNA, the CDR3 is TGTGCCAGCAGCTTAGGCCGGGGCGATGAGCAGTTCTTC.

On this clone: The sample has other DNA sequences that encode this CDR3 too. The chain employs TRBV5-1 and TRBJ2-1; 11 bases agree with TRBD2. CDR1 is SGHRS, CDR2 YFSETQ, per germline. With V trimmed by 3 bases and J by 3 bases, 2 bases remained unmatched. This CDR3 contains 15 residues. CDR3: CASSSGLAVYNEQFF. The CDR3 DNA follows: TGCGCCAGCAGCTCGGGACTAGCGGTCTACAATGAGCAGTTCTTC.

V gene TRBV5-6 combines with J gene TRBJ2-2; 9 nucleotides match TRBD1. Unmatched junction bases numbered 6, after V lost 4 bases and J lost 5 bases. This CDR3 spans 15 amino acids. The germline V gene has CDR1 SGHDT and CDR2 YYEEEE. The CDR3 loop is CASSPGTGSTGELFF. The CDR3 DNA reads TGTGCCAGCAGCCCCGGGACAGGGTCGACCGGGGAGCTGTTTTTT.

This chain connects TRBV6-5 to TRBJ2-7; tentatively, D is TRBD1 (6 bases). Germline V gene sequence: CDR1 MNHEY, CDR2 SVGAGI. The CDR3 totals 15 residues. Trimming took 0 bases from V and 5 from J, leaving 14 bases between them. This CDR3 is CASSYSGQPMDEQYF. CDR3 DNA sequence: TGTGCCAGCAGTTACTCCGGACAGCCCATGGACGAGCAGTACTTC.

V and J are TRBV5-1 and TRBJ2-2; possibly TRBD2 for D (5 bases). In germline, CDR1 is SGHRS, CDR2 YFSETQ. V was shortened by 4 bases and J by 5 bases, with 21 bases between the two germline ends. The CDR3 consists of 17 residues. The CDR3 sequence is CASSDGRTFGGTGELFF. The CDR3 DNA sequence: TGCGCCAGCAGCGATGGACGCACCTTTGGCGGGACCGGGGAGCTGTTTTTT.

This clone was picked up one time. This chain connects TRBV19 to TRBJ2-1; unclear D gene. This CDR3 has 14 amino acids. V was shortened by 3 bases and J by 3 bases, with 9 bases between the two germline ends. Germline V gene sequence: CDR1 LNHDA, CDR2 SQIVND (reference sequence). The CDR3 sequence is CASSMATIYNEQFF. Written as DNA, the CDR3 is TGTGCCAGTAGTATGGCCACCATCTACAATGAGCAGTTCTTC.

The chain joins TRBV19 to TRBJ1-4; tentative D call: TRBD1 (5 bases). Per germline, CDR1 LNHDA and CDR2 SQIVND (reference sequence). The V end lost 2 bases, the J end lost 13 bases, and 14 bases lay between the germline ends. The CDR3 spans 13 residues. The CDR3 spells CASSITGGSSLFF. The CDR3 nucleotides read TGTGCCAGTAGTATAACAGGCGGCAGTTCACTGTTTTTT.